This TCR beta chain was documented in a study of early T cells in non-severe SARS-CoV-2 infection (dated by TCRdb to about 2021). In the study overall: Because TCR sequencing was done on bulk RNA from unsorted whole blood, the alpha and beta chains could not be paired.

On the study overall, not on this receptor specifically: VDJdb matching was skewed toward anti-spike CD8 responses, so virus-specific expansions were likely underestimated and private and CD4 specificities were missed.

Library generation was performed with 5' RACE. Data came from a NextSeq 500. In the TCR library protocol, unique molecular identifiers were attached to individual cDNA molecules to correct for PCR bias and sequencing error. Both TCR alpha and beta chains were sequenced, and tight co-correlation was observed between alpha and beta sequence abundances in each sample. Under the source paper's analysis protocol: V gene, J gene and CDR3 annotation of TCR sequences was performed with Decombinator V4. Expanded TCRs were defined as changing significantly between any two time points under a Poisson model with p below 0.0001. TCR abundances were normalised to the total number of TCRs sequenced in each sample and reported as counts per million. TRAV1-2 paired with TRAJ12, TRAJ20 or TRAJ33 defined MAIT TCRs, while TRAV10 paired with TRAJ18 defined iNKT TCRs. VDJdb, accessed on 1 November 2021, was searched for TCRs annotated for CMV, EBV and SARS-CoV-2, and TCRs annotated for more than one antigen were excluded. TCRdb applied fastp at Q25 and MiXCR to the public reads, then kept only in-frame beta chains. Rows matching on CDR3 protein sequence are summarized as one entry with the most common DNA and genes. The V and J calls were not made by the authors but by TCRdb's processing. The sample records tens of thousands of distinct CDR3 sequences, 9.5% to 15% of which are singletons. Less than 3% of the sample comes from the top ten.

The V end loses 5 bases and the J end loses 6 bases, and a stretch of 24 bases separates them. In the germline V gene, CDR1 corresponds to SGHAT and CDR2 to FQNNGV. There are 17 amino acids in the CDR3, from cysteine to phenylalanine inclusive. The entry retains the CDR3 DNA only, 51 bases that are in frame from base 1. As to this clonotype: Its cognate antigen has yet to be identified. Per-nucleotide qualities are absent, and no much larger clonotype sits a single base away.

A case-control design nested within a healthcare worker cohort in London, UK, was used, with weekly nasopharyngeal swab PCR tests and blood sampling performed. Healthcare workers were enrolled in the week of the UK lockdown, from 23 to 31 March 2020, and were followed every week for up to about 16 weeks. The TCR comes from an adult who was a healthcare worker with PCR-confirmed SARS-CoV-2 infection or an uninfected control (not recorded which). The specimen was whole blood, collected at baseline. The chain is made from TRBV11-2 and TRBJ2-3; the D assignment is uncertain and may be TRBD1 or TRBD2, with 5 bases supporting each. The CDR3 in this case is CASSPRGGARRVDTQYF. The DNA sequence reads TGTGCCAGCAGCCCCCGGGGTGGGGCCCGAAGGGTTGATACGCAGTATTTT.